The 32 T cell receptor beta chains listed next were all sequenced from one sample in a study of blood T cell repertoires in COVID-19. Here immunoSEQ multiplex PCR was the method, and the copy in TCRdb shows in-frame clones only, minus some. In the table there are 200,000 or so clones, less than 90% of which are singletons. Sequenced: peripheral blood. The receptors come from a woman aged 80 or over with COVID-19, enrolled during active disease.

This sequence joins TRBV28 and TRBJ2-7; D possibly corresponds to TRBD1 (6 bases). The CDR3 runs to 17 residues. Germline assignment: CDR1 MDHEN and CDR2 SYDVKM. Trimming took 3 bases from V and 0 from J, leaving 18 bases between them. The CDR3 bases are TGTGCCAGCAGTTTCCCCCTCGGGACACAAAACTCCTACGAGCAGTACTTC. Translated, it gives CASSFPLGTQNSYEQYF.

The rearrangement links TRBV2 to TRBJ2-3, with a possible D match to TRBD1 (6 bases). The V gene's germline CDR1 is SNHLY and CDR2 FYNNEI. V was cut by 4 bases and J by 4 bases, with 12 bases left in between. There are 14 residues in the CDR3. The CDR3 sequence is CASSGVGGADTQYF. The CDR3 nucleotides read TGTGCCAGCAGTGGTGTAGGGGGTGCAGATACGCAGTATTTT.

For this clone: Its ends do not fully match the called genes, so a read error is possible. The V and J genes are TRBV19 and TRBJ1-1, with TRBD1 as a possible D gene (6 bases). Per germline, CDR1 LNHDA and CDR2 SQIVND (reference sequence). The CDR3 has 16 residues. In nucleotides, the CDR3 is TGTGCCAGCAGTATGGGGGCCTTGTTACTGAACACTGAAGCTTTCTTT. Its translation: CASSMGALLLNTEAFF. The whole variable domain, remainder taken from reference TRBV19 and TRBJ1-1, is DGGITQSPKYLFRKEGQNVTLSCEQNLNHDAMYWYRQDPGQGLRLIYYSQIVNDFQKGDIAEGYSVSREKKESFPLTVTSAQKNPTAFYLCASSMGALLLNTEAFFGQGTRLTVV.

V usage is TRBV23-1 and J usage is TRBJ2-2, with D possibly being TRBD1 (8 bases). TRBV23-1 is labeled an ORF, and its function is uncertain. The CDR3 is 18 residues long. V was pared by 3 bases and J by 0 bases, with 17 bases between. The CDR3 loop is CASSHPNRGGTNTGELFF. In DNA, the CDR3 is TGCGCCAGCAGTCACCCTAACAGGGGGGGTACGAACACCGGGGAGCTGTTTTTT.

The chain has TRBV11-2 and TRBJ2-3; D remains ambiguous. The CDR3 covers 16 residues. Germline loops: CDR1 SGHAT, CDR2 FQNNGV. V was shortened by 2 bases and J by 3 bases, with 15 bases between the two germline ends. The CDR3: CASSLTLLGQTDTQYF. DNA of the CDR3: TGTGCCAGCAGCTTAACCCTCTTGGGCCAAACAGATACGCAGTATTTT.

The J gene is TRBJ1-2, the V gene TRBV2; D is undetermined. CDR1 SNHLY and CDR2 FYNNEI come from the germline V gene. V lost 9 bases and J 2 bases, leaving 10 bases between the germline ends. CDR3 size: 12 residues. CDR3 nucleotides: TGTGCCAGTCTGGTGAGGAACTATGGCTACACCTTC. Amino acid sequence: CASLVRNYGYTF.

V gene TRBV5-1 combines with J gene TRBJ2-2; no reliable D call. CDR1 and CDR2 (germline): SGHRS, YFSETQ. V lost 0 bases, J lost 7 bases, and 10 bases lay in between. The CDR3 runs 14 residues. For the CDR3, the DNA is TGCGCCAGCAGCTTGGCCTCGAATAGCGGGGAGCTGTTTTTT. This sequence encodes CASSLASNSGELFF.

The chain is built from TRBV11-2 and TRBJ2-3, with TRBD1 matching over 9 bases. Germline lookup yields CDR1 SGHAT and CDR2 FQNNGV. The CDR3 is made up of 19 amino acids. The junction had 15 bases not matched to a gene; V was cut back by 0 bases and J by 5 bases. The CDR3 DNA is TGTGCCAGCAGCTTAGACCGGGACAGGGTCATTACTTTGGGAGATACGCAGTATTTT. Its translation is CASSLDRDRVITLGDTQYF.

CDR3 sequence reads: CSVAQSAGGELFF. Written as DNA, the CDR3 is TGCAGCGTGGCTCAGTCGGCAGGCGGGGAGCTGTTTTTT. The rearrangement joins TRBV29-1 to TRBJ2-2; D unresolved. Germline CDR1 reads SQVTM; CDR2 reads ANQGSEA. The CDR3 sequence is 13 residues long. V shed 6 bases and J shed 7 bases, with 15 bases lying between them.

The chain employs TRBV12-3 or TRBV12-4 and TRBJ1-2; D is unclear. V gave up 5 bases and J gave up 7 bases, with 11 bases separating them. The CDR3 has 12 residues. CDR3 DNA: TGTGCCAGCAGTCCCTCCACGGGTGGCTACACCTTC. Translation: CASSPSTGGYTF.

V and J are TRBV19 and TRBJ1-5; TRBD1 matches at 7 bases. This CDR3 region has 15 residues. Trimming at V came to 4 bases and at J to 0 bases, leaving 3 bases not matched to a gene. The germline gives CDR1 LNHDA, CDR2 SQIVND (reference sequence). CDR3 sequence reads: CASSRDSLSNQPQHF. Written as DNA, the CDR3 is TGTGCCAGTAGTAGGGACAGCCTTAGCAATCAGCCCCAGCATTTT.

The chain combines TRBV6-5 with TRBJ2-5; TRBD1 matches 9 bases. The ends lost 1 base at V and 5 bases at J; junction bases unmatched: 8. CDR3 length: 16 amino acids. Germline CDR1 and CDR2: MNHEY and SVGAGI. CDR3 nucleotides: TGTGCCAGCAGTTACTTCGGGACAGGGAAGGGCGAGACCCAGTACTTC. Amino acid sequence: CASSYFGTGKGETQYF.

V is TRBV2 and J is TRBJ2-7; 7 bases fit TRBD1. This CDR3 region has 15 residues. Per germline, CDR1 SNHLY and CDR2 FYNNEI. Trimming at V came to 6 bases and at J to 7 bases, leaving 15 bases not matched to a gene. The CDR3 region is CASRETPRGLGEQYV. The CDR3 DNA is TGTGCCAGCAGGGAAACACCCAGGGGGTTGGGGGAGCAGTACGTC.

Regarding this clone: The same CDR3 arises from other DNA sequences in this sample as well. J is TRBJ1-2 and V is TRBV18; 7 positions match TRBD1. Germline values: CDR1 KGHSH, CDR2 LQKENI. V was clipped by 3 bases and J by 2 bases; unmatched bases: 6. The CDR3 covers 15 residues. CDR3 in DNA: TGTGCCAGCTCACCGCTCACAGGGGCAAACTATGGCTACACCTTC. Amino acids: CASSPLTGANYGYTF.

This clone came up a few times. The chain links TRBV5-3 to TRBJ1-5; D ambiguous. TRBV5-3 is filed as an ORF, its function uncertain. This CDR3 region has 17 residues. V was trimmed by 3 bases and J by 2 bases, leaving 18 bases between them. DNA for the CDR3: TGTGCCAGAAGCTCCGGGGATGTTTTTGTCGGCAATCAGCCCCAGCATTTT. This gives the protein CARSSGDVFVGNQPQHF.

In DNA, the CDR3 is TGCGCCAGCAGCCTACAGGGGGCTTCCGTCACTGAAGCTTTCTTT. This sequence encodes CASSLQGASVTEAFF. V usage is TRBV5-1 and J usage is TRBJ1-1, with 9 bases lining up with TRBD1. The CDR3 extends over 15 amino acids. Germline V gives CDR1 SGHRS, CDR2 YFSETQ. Unmatched junction bases numbered 8, after V lost 4 bases and J lost 4 bases. The full variable domain, in which reference TRBV5-1 and TRBJ1-1 provide the parts outside the CDR3, is KAGVTQTPRYLIKTRGQQVTLSCSPISGHRSVSWYQQTPGQGLQFLFEYFSETQRNKGNFPGRFSGRQFSNSRSEMNVSTLELGDSALYLCASSLQGASVTEAFFGQGTRLTVV.

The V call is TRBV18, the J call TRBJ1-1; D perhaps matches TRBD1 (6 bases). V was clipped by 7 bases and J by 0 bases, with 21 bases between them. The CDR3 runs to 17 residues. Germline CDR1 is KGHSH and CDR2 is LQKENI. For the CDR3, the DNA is TGTGCCAGCTTCAAGGACAGCCTTGGGGGAATGAACACTGAAGCTTTCTTT. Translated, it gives CASFKDSLGGMNTEAFF.

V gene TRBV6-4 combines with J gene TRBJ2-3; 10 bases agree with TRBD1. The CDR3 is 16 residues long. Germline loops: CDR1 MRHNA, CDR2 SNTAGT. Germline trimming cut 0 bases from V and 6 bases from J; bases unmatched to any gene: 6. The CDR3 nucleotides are TGTGCCAGCAGTGACTCGGGACAGGGGTTCGGCGATACGCAGTATTTT. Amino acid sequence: CASSDSGQGFGDTQYF.

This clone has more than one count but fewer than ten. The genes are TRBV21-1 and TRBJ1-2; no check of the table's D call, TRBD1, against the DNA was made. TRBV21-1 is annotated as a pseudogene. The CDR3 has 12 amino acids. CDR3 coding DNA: TGTGCCAGCACCCGGACAGCCTATGGCTACACCTTC. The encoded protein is CASTRTAYGYTF.

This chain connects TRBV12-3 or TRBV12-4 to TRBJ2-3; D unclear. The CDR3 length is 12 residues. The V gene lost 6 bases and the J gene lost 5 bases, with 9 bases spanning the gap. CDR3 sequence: CASSTTRDTQYF. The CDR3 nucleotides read TGTGCCAGCAGCACCACAAGAGATACGCAGTATTTT.

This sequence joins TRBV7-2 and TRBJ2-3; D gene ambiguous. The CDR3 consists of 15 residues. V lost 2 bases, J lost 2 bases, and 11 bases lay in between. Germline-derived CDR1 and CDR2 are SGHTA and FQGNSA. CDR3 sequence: CASSLWLSNTDTQYF. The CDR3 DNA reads TGTGCCAGCAGCTTATGGCTTTCCAACACAGATACGCAGTATTTT.

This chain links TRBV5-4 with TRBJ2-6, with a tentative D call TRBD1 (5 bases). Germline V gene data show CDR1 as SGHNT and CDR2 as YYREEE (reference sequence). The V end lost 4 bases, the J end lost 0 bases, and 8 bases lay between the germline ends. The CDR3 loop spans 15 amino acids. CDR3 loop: CASSPGFSGANVLTF. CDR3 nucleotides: TGTGCCAGCAGCCCAGGGTTCTCTGGGGCCAACGTCCTGACTTTC.

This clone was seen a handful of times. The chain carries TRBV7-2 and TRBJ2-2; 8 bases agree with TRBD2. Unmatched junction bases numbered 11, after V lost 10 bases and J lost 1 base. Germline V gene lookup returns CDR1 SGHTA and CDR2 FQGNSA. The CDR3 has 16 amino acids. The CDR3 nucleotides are TGTGCCACCCCGGGCAGCGGGGGCCTGAACACCGGGGAGCTGTTTTTT. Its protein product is CATPGSGGLNTGELFF. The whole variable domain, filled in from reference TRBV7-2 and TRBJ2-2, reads GAGVSQSPSNKVTEKGKDVELRCDPISGHTALYWYRQSLGQGLEFLIYFQGNSAPDKSGLPSDRFSAERTGGSVSTLTIQRTQQEDSAVYLCATPGSGGLNTGELFFGEGSRLTVL.

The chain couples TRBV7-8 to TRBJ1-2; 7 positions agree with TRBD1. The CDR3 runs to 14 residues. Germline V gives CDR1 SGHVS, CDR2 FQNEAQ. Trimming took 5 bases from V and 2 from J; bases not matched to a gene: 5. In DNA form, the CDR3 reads TGTGCCAGCAGCAGACAGGGAATCAACTATGGCTACACCTTC. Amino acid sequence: CASSRQGINYGYTF.

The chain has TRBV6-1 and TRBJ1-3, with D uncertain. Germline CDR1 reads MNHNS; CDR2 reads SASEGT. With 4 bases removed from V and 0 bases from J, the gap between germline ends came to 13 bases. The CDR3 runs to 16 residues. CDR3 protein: CASSVGERYSGNTIYF. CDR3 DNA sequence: TGTGCCAGCAGTGTGGGAGAACGATACTCTGGAAACACCATATATTTT.

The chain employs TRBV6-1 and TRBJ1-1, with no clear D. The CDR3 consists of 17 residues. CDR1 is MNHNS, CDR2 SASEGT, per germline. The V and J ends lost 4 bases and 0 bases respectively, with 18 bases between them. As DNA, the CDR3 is TGTGCCAGCAGTGGGCGGCCGGAACTGAAGTTGAACACTGAAGCTTTCTTT. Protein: CASSGRPELKLNTEAFF.

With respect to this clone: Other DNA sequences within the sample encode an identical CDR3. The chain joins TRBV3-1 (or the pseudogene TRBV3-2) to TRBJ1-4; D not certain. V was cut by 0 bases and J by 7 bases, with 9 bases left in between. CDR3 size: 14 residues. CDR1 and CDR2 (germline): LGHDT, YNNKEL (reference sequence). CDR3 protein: CASSQDLGGEKLFF. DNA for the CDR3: TGTGCCAGCAGCCAAGATCTTGGAGGTGAAAAACTGTTTTTT.

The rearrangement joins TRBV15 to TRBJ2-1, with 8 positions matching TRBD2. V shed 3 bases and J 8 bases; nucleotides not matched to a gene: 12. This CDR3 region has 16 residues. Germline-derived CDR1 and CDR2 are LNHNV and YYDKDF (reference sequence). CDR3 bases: TGTGCCACCAGCAGGACCGGGACTAGAGGGTTGTATGAGCAGTTCTTC. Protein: CATSRTGTRGLYEQFF. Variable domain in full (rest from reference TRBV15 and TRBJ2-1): DAMVIQNPRYQVTQFGKPVTLSCSQTLNHNVMYWYQQKSSQAPKLLFHYYDKDFNNEADTPDNFQSRRPNTSFCFLDIRSPGLGDTAMYLCATSRTGTRGLYEQFFGPGTRLTVL.

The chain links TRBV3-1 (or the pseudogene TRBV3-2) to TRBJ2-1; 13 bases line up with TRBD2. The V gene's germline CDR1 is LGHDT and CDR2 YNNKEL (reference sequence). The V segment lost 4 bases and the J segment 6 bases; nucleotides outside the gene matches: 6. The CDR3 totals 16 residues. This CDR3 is CASSRALAGGGNEQFF. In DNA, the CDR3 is TGTGCCAGCAGCCGCGCACTAGCGGGGGGGGGCAATGAGCAGTTCTTC.

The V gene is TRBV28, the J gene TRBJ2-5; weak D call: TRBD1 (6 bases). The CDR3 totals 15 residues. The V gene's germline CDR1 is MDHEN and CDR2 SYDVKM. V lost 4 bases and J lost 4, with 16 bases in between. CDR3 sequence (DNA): TGTGCCAGCAGTTCCCCAGGGGCGAGTGGAGAGACCCAGTACTTC. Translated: CASSSPGASGETQYF.

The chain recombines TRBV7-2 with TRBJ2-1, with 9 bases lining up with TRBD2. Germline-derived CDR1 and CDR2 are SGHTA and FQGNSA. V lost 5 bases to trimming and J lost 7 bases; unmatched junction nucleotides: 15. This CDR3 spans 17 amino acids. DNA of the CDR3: TGTGCCAGCAGCCCCCCGAGGGAGCGGGGGGCCTCGAATGAGCAGTTCTTC. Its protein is CASSPPRERGASNEQFF.

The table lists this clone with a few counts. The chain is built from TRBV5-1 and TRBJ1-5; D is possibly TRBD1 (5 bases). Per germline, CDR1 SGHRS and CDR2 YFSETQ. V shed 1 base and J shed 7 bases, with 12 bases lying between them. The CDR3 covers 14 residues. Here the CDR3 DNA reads TGCGCCAGCAGCTTGACGTCCCAGGGACAGCCCCAGCATTTT. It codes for CASSLTSQGQPQHF.